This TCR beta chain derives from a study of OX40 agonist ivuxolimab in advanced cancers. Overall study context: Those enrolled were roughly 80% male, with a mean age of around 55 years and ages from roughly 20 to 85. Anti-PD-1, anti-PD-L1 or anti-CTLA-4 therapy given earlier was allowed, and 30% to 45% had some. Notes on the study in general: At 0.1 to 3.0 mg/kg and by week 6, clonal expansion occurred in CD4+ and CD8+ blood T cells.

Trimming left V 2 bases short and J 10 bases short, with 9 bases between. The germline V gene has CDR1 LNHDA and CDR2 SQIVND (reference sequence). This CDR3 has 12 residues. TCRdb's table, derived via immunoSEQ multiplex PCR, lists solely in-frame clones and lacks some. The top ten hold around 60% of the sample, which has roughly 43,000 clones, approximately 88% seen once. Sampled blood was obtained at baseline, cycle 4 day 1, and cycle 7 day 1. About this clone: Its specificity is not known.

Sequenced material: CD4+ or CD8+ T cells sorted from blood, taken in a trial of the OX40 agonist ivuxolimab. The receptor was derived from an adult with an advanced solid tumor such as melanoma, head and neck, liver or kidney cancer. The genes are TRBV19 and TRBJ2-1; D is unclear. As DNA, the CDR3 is TGTGCCAGTAGTATAATTTTCGGGGAGCAGTTCTTC. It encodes CASSIIFGEQFF.